One sample yielded the 20 T cell receptor beta chains listed below, sequenced in a study of T cell responses to AZD1222 COVID-19 vaccine. The data were produced by immunoSEQ multiplex PCR, yet TCRdb's version contains in-frame clones alone and is incomplete. The profile shows under 150,000 clones, approximately 94% of them singletons. This specimen was peripheral blood, taken on day 0 of AZD1222 vaccination. These receptors were taken from an adult in good health.

The gene calls are TRBV28 and TRBJ2-5; unclear D gene. CDR1 and CDR2 (germline): MDHEN, SYDVKM. The CDR3 runs 11 residues. V was cut by 6 bases and J by 2 bases, with 4 bases left in between. The DNA for the CDR3 is TGTGCCAGCAGGTTACAAGAGACCCAGTACTTC. Translated, it gives CASRLQETQYF.

The chain is built from TRBV27 and TRBJ2-3; tentatively, D is TRBD1 or TRBD2 (5 bases each). With 2 bases removed from V and 0 bases from J, the gap between germline ends came to 12 bases. The CDR3 runs to 16 residues. In germline, CDR1 is MNHEY, CDR2 SMNVEV (reference sequence). CDR3 loop: CASSLGRGRSTDTQYF. The CDR3 DNA follows: TGTGCCAGCAGTTTAGGTCGGGGCAGGAGCACAGATACGCAGTATTTT.

Points on this clone: One end of the junction varies from germline; a read error may be responsible. The chain links TRBV5-1 to TRBJ1-1; tentative D call: TRBD1 (5 bases). CDR1 and CDR2 (germline): SGHRS, YFSETQ. The CDR3 is 14 amino acids. Here the CDR3 DNA reads TGTGCCAGCAGCCAGGGACTCTGGAACACTGAAGCTTTCTTT. This encodes CASSQGLWNTEAFF.

J is TRBJ1-1 and V is TRBV10-3; D possibly corresponds to TRBD1 (6 bases). This CDR3 comprises 14 residues. V shed 2 bases and J shed 4 bases, with 11 bases lying between them. Germline CDR1 and CDR2: ENHRY and SYGVKD. CDR3 coding DNA: TGTGCCATCAGTGAGAAAGTCAGGGGCACTGAAGCTTTCTTT. This translates into CAISEKVRGTEAFF.

The gene calls are TRBV7-6 and TRBJ1-5, with no clear D. This CDR3 is 14 amino acids long. With 5 bases removed from V and 0 bases from J, the gap between germline ends came to 8 bases. The germline gives CDR1 SGHVS, CDR2 FNYEAQ. CDR3 bases: TGTGCCAGCAGCCCACGAATTAGCAATCAGCCCCAGCATTTT. It translates to CASSPRISNQPQHF.

The J gene is TRBJ1-1, the V gene TRBV6-5; 10 positions agree with TRBD1. The CDR3 totals 15 residues. Germline lookup yields CDR1 MNHEY and CDR2 SVGAGI. The J segment lost 3 bases and the V segment lost 4 bases, leaving 5 bases of the junction unmatched. The CDR3 reads CASSSGGTGDTEAFF. CDR3 DNA: TGTGCCAGCAGTTCCGGGGGGACAGGGGACACTGAAGCTTTCTTT.

This clone was seen once. This chain uses TRBV7-6 with TRBJ2-1; TRBD2 aligns across 8 bases. The ends lost 3 bases at V and 8 bases at J; junction bases unmatched: 6. This CDR3 is built from 14 residues. Germline CDR1 and CDR2: SGHVS and FNYEAQ. DNA for the CDR3: TGTGCCAGCAGCTTTGGCGGGAGGAGGGATGAGCAGTTCTTC. Translation: CASSFGGRRDEQFF.

V usage is TRBV20-1 and J usage is TRBJ2-2, with a tentative D call TRBD1 (6 bases). The CDR3 is 15 amino acids. V was clipped by 3 bases and J by 3 bases, with 14 bases between them. Germline V gene lookup returns CDR1 DFQATT and CDR2 SNEGSKA (reference sequence). The CDR3 is CSASVPGHDTGELFF. The CDR3 DNA is TGCAGTGCTAGTGTTCCGGGACACGACACCGGGGAGCTGTTTTTT.

This clone was seen once. The V gene is TRBV2, the J gene TRBJ1-6; no reliable D call. V was trimmed by 6 bases and J by 0 bases, leaving 6 bases between them. The CDR3 covers 14 residues. The germline V gene has CDR1 SNHLY and CDR2 FYNNEI. CDR3 sequence reads: CASSGSSYNSPLHF. The CDR3 nucleotides are TGTGCCAGCAGCGGAAGCTCCTATAATTCACCCCTCCACTTT.

This clone is medium-sized. The rearrangement joins TRBV4-2 to TRBJ2-2, with a possible D match to TRBD1 (6 bases). CDR3 length: 14 amino acids. The germline V gene has CDR1 LGHNA and CDR2 YNFKEQ. Between the trimmed V and J ends, which lost 4 bases and 3 bases, there was a span of 9 bases. CDR3 region: CASSPGGDTGELFF. CDR3 nucleotide sequence: TGTGCCAGCAGCCCTGGGGGCGACACCGGGGAGCTGTTTTTT.

This clone was recorded only once. The V gene is TRBV13, the J gene TRBJ1-2; D uncertain. The germline gives CDR1 PRHDT, CDR2 FYEKMQ (reference sequence). The CDR3 is 14 amino acids. V was clipped by 5 bases and J by 0 bases, with 10 bases between them. The CDR3 is CASSIRHANYGYTF. The CDR3, as DNA: TGTGCCAGCAGCATCCGGCACGCTAACTATGGCTACACCTTC.

The chain combines TRBV29-1 with TRBJ2-2; TRBD2 agrees at 12 bases. V trimming: 7 bases; J trimming: 0 bases; junction bases outside the gene matches: 9. In germline, CDR1 is SQVTM, CDR2 ANQGSEA. This CDR3 has 17 residues. In DNA, the CDR3 is TGCAGCGCCCAAGGACTAGCGGGACGGTCGAACACCGGGGAGCTGTTTTTT. It translates to CSAQGLAGRSNTGELFF.

The chain employs TRBV9 and TRBJ2-5; 11 nucleotides match TRBD1. V lost 4 bases, J lost 2 bases, and 4 bases stayed unmatched. The length of the CDR3 is 15 residues. Germline V gives CDR1 SGDLS, CDR2 YYNGEE. The CDR3 DNA reads as TGTGCCAGCAGCCCCGGGACAGGGGGTCAAGAGACCCAGTACTTC. Translating gives CASSPGTGGQETQYF.

The chain has TRBV5-8 and TRBJ1-4; TRBD1 is a possible D gene (5 bases). Germline V lookup: CDR1 SGHTS, CDR2 YDEGEE. V was clipped by 1 base and J by 4 bases, with 14 bases between them. CDR3 size: 16 residues. CDR3: CASSLLETAYNEKLFF. The CDR3 nucleotides read TGTGCCAGCAGCTTGCTTGAGACAGCCTATAATGAAAAACTGTTTTTT.

The rearrangement links TRBV21-1 to TRBJ1-5; TRBD1 is taken as the D call from the table, unchecked against the DNA. TRBV21-1 constitutes a pseudogene. The CDR3 totals 17 residues. The CDR3 is CARSGQGTLKSNQPQHF. The CDR3 nucleotides read TGTGCCAGATCGGGACAGGGTACCCTAAAAAGCAATCAGCCCCAGCATTTT.

This sequence joins TRBV29-1 and TRBJ1-1; tentatively, D is TRBD1 (5 bases). Per the germline V gene, CDR1 is SQVTM and CDR2 is ANQGSEA. V lost 6 bases and J lost 1, with 12 bases in between. The CDR3 contains 13 residues. In nucleotides, the CDR3 is TGCAGCGTGGCGGGACCGCAGAACACTGAAGCTTTCTTT. This encodes CSVAGPQNTEAFF.

The rearrangement joins TRBV10-3 to TRBJ1-5; 7 bases fit TRBD1. Germline lookup yields CDR1 ENHRY and CDR2 SYGVKD. CDR3 length: 15 residues. V lost 0 bases and J lost 3; bases outside the gene matches: 2. CDR3 sequence: CAISESRGINQPQHF. In DNA, the CDR3 is TGTGCCATCAGTGAGTCCAGGGGGATCAATCAGCCCCAGCATTTT.

This clone was counted once. V gene TRBV7-9 combines with J gene TRBJ1-1; weak D call: TRBD1 (6 bases). Per the germline V gene, CDR1 is SEHNR and CDR2 is FQNEAQ (reference sequence). With 4 bases removed from V and 1 base from J, the gap between germline ends came to 22 bases. The CDR3 totals 18 residues. The CDR3 is CASSSRSGTPRPNTEAFF. As DNA, the CDR3 is TGTGCCAGCAGCTCCCGGTCCGGGACACCGAGACCGAACACTGAAGCTTTCTTT.

The chain has TRBV12-3 or TRBV12-4 and TRBJ2-1; D possibly corresponds to TRBD1 (6 bases). This CDR3 has 13 amino acids. The V end lost 0 bases, the J end lost 16 bases, and 16 bases lay between the germline ends. CDR3 DNA: TGTGCCAGCAGTTTAGCGTCTACGGGGACACACTTCTTC. As protein: CASSLASTGTHFF.

This chain connects TRBV29-1 to TRBJ2-3; 11 bases fit TRBD1. V lost 7 bases to trimming and J lost 6 bases; unmatched junction nucleotides: 6. The CDR3 is 13 residues long. Germline CDR1 SQVTM, CDR2 ANQGSEA. In DNA, the CDR3 is TGCAGCGAAGGACAGGGGGCTGGGGATACGCAGTATTTT. Its protein is CSEGQGAGDTQYF.